A selection of T cell receptor beta chains follows, all from one sample in a study of CD8+ T cells in alopecia areata. Assay used: immunoSEQ multiplex PCR; TCRdb lists only in-frame clones, some missing. This table holds 150,000 to 200,000 clones, less than 75% found once. Sequenced material: CD8+ T cells sorted from blood, taken at week 0. The receptors derive from a human donor with alopecia areata. Each CDR3 is given with its conserved first and last residue. Fields, in order: clone size, D gene, J gene, V gene, CDR3 DNA, CDR3 protein. D genes are given only for firm matches. Some rows mark clone size as missing; the rest say once, few, many or name a class of expanded clone.

- - TRBJ1-2 TRBV5-1 TGCGCCAGCAGCTTGGACCCTCCGGGAGCTGATGGCTACACCTTC CASSLDPPGADGYTF
- - TRBJ2-1 TRBV5-1 TGCGCCAGCTCGGTCTCTCCGCCGGGTGAGCAGTTCTTC CASSVSPPGEQFF
- - TRBJ1-2 TRBV29-1 TGCAGCGTTGAGCCTCGGGGGGATAACTATGGCTACACCTTC CSVEPRGDNYGYTF
- - TRBJ1-2 TRBV29-1 TGCAGCGTTGTGGCCGCGAACTATGGCTACACCTTC CSVVAANYGYTF
- - TRBJ1-2 TRBV5-1 TGCGCCAGCAGCTTGGAGCTGGGGGAGGCTGGCTACACCTTC CASSLELGEAGYTF
- - TRBJ2-5 TRBV14 TGTGCCAGCAGCCAAGGGGCATCCCTGAGGGAGACCCAGTACTTC CASSQGASLRETQYF
- - TRBJ2-2 TRBV7-9 TGTGCCAGCAGCTTGTTTCGTCAGAACACCGGGGAGCTGTTTTTT CASSLFRQNTGELFF
- - TRBJ1-6 TRBV27 TGTGCCAGCAGTCAAGGGCAGGGGCTTAATTCACCCCTCCACTTT CASSQGQGLNSPLHF
- - TRBJ2-5 TRBV13 TGTGCCAGCAGCTCCCCCCAAGAGACCCAGTACTTC CASSSPQETQYF
- TRBD2 TRBJ2-3 TRBV10-3 TGTGCCATCAGTGAGTCGATTCTAGCGGGGAGATACACAGATACGCAGTATTTT CAISESILAGRYTDTQYF
many - TRBJ2-3 TRBV4-1 TGCGCCAGCAGCCAAGATCGGGGCACAGATACGCAGTATTTT CASSQDRGTDTQYF
once - TRBJ1-1 TRBV29-1 TGCAGCGTCCCCCTTCTGACCCCCGGGGGCACTGAAGCTTTCTTT CSVPLLTPGGTEAFF
- TRBD1 TRBJ2-1 TRBV11-2 TGTGCCAGCAGCTTCCCAGGGGGTGGGCGCGATGAGCAGTTCTTC CASSFPGGGRDEQFF
- - TRBJ1-2 TRBV27 TGTGCCAGCAGTACCGGACGGCTAGCTATGAACACCTTC CASSTGRLAMNTF
once - TRBJ1-1 TRBV7-9 TGTGCCAGCAGCTTGAATGGGGCTGAAGCTTTCTTT CASSLNGAEAFF
- - TRBJ2-5 TRBV30 TGTGCCTGGAGTGAAATTTGGGGACTCATCCAAGAGACCCAGTACTTC CAWSEIWGLIQETQYF
- - TRBJ2-2 TRBV29-1 TGCAGCGTGGTAACAGACACCGGGGAGCTGTTTTTT CSVVTDTGELFF
- - TRBJ2-5 TRBV13 TGTGCCAGCAGCTTCGGGCCCCAAGAGACCCAGTACTTC CASSFGPQETQYF
- - TRBJ2-3 TRBV2 TGTGCCAGCCGGCGGGCTCACACAGATACGCAGTATTTT CASRRAHTDTQYF
- - TRBJ1-5 TRBV6-6 TGTGCCAGCAGTTACTCGCCAGGCAATCAGCCCCAGCATTTT CASSYSPGNQPQHF
- TRBD1 TRBJ2-3 TRBV15 TGTGCCACCAGCACTCCGGACAGGGGGTTAGCAGATACGCAGTATTTT CATSTPDRGLADTQYF
- - TRBJ1-5 TRBV27 TGTGCCAGCAGCGGGGGTCTTGATCAGCCCCAGCATTTT CASSGGLDQPQHF
- TRBD1 TRBJ1-1 TRBV6-1 TGTGCCAGCAGTCAAGGGACAGGGTTTCCTCCGAACACTGAAGCTTTCTTT CASSQGTGFPPNTEAFF
- TRBD2 TRBJ2-1 TRBV4-1 TGCGCCAGCAGCCATAGCGGGGGTTCCCAGAATGAGCAGTTCTTC CASSHSGGSQNEQFF
few TRBD1 TRBJ1-2 TRBV5-1 TGCGCCAGCAGCCTCCGGGACAGGGATGGCTACACCTTC CASSLRDRDGYTF
- TRBD1 TRBJ1-2 TRBV7-8 TGTGCCAGCAGCTTAAACCGGGACAGGGGGCAAGGCTACACCTTC CASSLNRDRGQGYTF
- - TRBJ2-3 TRBV29-1 TGCAGCGTTCCATTCGGCGATACGCAGTATTTT CSVPFGDTQYF
- - TRBJ1-2 TRBV6-1 TGTGCCAGCAGTGAACGTGTGCCGAGGGGCCGGGAGTATGGCTACACCTTC CASSERVPRGREYGYTF
few - TRBJ1-1 TRBV30 TGTGCCTGGATCGCGGGGCCTGAAGCTTTCTTT CAWIAGPEAFF
- - TRBJ2-7 TRBV7-9 TGTGCCAGCAGTTACAGCAGGCCCGAGCAGTACTTC CASSYSRPEQYF
- TRBD1 TRBJ2-7 TRBV19 TGTGCCAGTAGTCAGGGGGACAACTCATACGAGCAGTACTTC CASSQGDNSYEQYF
- - TRBJ1-1 TRBV7-8 TGTGCCAGCAGCTTAGGGGCACAGGGAGCTTTCTTT CASSLGAQGAFF
once - TRBJ2-3 TRBV7-9 TGTGCCAGCAGCTCAGGCACAGATACGCAGTATTTT CASSSGTDTQYF
- - TRBJ1-1 TRBV30 TGTGCCTGGAGTCCCACCCCGAACACTGAAGCTTTCTTT CAWSPTPNTEAFF
- TRBD1 TRBJ1-4 TRBV2 TGTGCCAGCAGCGACCCCGGGACAGAACTCACTAATGAAAAACTGTTTTTT CASSDPGTELTNEKLFF
- TRBD1 TRBJ2-7 TRBV7-2 TGTGCCAGCAGCCAAGGACAGGGTCTCCCCTACGAGCAGTACTTC CASSQGQGLPYEQYF
- - TRBJ2-4 TRBV5-6 TGTGCCAGCAGCTTGGATGGGGGGTGGCGCAACGTCATTCAGTACTTC CASSLDGGWRNVIQYF
- - TRBJ1-2 TRBV5-1 TGCGCCAGCAGCTACGGCTATGGCTACACCTTC CASSYGYGYTF
- - TRBJ2-2 TRBV25-1 TGTGCCAGTCTCCGGGACACCACCGGGGAGCTGTTTTTT CASLRDTTGELFF
- TRBD1 TRBJ2-5 TRBV29-1 TGCAGCGTGGAAACCGGGACAGGGGTGCAAGAGACCCAGTACTTC CSVETGTGVQETQYF
few - TRBJ1-2 TRBV29-1 TGCAGCGTTGTTTGGGGCTATGGCTACACCTTC CSVVWGYGYTF
- TRBD2 TRBJ2-3 TRBV5-1 TGCGCCAGCAGCTTCGCCGGACTAGCGGGGGGCCCAGATACGCAGTATTTT CASSFAGLAGGPDTQYF
- - TRBJ1-6 TRBV10-3 TGTGCCATCGGAGATTCACCCCTCCACTTT CAIGDSPLHF
- TRBD1 TRBJ2-7 TRBV29-1 TGCAGCGTTCGAGGACAGGTCCACGAGCAGTACTTC CSVRGQVHEQYF
- - TRBJ2-7 TRBV7-9 TGTGCCAGCAACCTTATGGGGGCTTCCTACGAGCAGTACTTC CASNLMGASYEQYF
- - TRBJ2-7 TRBV7-2 TGTGCCAGCAGCTTAAACCCCTACGAGCAGTACTTC CASSLNPYEQYF
- TRBD2 TRBJ2-5 TRBV9 TGTGCCAGCAGCGTAGGGACTAGCGATCAAGAGACCCAGTACTTC CASSVGTSDQETQYF
- TRBD1 TRBJ1-2 TRBV9 TGTGCCAGCAGCGTAGCTTGGGAAGGGACAGGCGGCTACACCTTC CASSVAWEGTGGYTF
- - TRBJ2-3 TRBV5-1 TGCGCCAGCAGCTTGGGGCAGGGTGCAGATACGCAGTATTTT CASSLGQGADTQYF
- - TRBJ2-1 TRBV25-1 TGTGCCAGCAGTGACGGAGGGGCCAGCAATGAGCAGTTCTTC CASSDGGASNEQFF
- - TRBJ2-5 TRBV30 TGTGCCTGGAGTGTTTGGGGCAGCACGGAGACCCAGTACTTC CAWSVWGSTETQYF
few TRBD1 TRBJ1-5 TRBV6-6 TGTGCCAGCAGCCTTGACAGGGGCTTAAGCAATCAGCCCCAGCATTTT CASSLDRGLSNQPQHF
- - TRBJ2-3 TRBV25-1 TGTGCCAGCAGTGAAGGTTGGGGGGCAGATACGCAGTATTTT CASSEGWGADTQYF